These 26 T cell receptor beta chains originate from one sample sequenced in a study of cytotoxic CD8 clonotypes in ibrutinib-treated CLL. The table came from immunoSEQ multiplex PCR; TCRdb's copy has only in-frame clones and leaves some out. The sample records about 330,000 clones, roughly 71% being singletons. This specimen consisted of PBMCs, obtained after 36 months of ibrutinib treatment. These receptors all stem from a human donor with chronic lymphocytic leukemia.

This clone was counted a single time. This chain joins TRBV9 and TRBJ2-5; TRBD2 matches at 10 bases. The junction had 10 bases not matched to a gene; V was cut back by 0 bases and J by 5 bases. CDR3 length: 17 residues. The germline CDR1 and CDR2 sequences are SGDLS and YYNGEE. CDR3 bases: TGTGCCAGCAGCGTAGATCCAGCGGGGGGGCCTCGGGAGACCCAGTACTTC. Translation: CASSVDPAGGPRETQYF.

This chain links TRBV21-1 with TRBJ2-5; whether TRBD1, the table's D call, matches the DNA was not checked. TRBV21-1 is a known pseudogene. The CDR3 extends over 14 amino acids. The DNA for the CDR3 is TGTGCCAGCAGCCAATTACACGACCAAGAGACCCAGTACTTC. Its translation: CASSQLHDQETQYF.

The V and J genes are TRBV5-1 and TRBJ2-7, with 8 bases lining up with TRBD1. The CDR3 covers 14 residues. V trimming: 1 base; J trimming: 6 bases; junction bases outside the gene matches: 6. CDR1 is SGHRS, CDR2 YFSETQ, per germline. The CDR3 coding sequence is TGCGCCAGCAGCTTGCCCGGACAGGGAAGCGAGCAGTACTTC. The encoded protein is CASSLPGQGSEQYF.

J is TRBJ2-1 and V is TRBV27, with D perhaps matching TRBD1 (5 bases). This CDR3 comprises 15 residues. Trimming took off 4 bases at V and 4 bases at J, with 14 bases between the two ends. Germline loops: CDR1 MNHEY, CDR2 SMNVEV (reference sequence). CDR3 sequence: CASSSRQGFYNEQFF. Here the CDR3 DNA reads TGTGCCAGCAGTTCGCGGCAGGGCTTTTACAATGAGCAGTTCTTC.

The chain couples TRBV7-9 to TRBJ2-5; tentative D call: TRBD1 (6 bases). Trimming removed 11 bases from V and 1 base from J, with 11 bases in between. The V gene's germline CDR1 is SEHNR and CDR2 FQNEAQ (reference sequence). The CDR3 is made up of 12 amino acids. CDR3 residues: CAVQGFQETQYF. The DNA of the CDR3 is TGTGCCGTACAGGGATTCCAAGAGACCCAGTACTTC.

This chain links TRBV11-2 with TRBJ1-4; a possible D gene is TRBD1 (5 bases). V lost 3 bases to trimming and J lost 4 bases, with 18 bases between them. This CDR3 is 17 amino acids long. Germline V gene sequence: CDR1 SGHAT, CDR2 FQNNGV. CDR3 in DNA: TGTGCCAGCAGCTTGCCGCCGTTTGCAGGGTATAATGAAAAACTGTTTTTT. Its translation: CASSLPPFAGYNEKLFF. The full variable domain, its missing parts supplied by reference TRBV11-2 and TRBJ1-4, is EAGVAQSPRYKIIEKRQSVAFWCNPISGHATLYWYQQILGQGPKLLIQFQNNGVVDDSQLPKDRFSAERLKGVDSTLKIQPAKLEDSAVYLCASSLPPFAGYNEKLFFGSGTQLSVL.

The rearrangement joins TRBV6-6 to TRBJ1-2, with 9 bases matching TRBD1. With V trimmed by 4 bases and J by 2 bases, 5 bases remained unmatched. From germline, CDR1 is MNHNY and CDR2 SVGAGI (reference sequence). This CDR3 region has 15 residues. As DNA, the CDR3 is TGTGCCAGCAGTTCCGGACAGGGGCACAACTATGGCTACACCTTC. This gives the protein CASSSGQGHNYGYTF.

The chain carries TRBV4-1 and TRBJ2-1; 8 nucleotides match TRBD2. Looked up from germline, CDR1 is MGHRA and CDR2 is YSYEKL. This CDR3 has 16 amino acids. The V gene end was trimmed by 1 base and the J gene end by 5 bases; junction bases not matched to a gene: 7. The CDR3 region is CASSQVSGARNNEQFF. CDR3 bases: TGCGCCAGCAGCCAAGTTAGCGGGGCGCGCAACAATGAGCAGTTCTTC.

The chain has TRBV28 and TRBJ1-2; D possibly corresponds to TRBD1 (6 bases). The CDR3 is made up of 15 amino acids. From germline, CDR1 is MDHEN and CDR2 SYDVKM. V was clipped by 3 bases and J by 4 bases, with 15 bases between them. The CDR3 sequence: CASSLVQGLSYGYTF. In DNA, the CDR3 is TGTGCCAGCAGTTTGGTACAGGGACTATCCTATGGCTACACCTTC.

Written as DNA, the CDR3 is TGTGCCAGCAGGTATGGACCGAACGAGCAGTTCTTC. Its translation is CASRYGPNEQFF. V gene TRBV5-5 combines with J gene TRBJ2-1; D call uncertain. The CDR3 has 12 residues. Germline assignment: CDR1 SGHKS and CDR2 YYEKEE (reference sequence). V was trimmed by 5 bases and J by 10 bases, leaving 13 bases between them.

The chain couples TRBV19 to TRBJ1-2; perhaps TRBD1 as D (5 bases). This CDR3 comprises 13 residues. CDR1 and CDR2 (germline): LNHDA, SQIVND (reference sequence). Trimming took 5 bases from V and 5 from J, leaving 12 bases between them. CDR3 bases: TGTGCCAGTAGTCCCCGACAGCGGTATGGCTACACCTTC. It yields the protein CASSPRQRYGYTF.

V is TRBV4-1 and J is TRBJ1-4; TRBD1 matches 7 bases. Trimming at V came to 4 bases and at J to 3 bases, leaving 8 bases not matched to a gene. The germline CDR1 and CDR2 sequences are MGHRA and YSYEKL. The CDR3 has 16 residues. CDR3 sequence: CASSRLTGTANEKLFF. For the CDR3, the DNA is TGCGCCAGCAGCCGTCTAACCGGGACAGCTAATGAAAAACTGTTTTTT.

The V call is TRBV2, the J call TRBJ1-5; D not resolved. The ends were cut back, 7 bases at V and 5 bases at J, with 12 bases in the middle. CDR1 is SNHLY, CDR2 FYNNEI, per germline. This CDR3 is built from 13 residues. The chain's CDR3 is CASTDWRDQPQHF. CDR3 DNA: TGTGCCAGCACGGACTGGAGGGATCAGCCCCAGCATTTT.

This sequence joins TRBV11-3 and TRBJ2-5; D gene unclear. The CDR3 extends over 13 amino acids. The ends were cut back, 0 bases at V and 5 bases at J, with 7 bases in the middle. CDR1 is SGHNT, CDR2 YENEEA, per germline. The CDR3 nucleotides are TGTGCCAGCAGCTTAGAGGTGTGGGAGACCCAGTACTTC. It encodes CASSLEVWETQYF.

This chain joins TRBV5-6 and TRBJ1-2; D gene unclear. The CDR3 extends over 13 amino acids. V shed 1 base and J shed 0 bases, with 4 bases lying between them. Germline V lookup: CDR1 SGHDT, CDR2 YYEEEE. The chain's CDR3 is CASSLLANYGYTF. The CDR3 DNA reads TGTGCCAGCAGCTTGTTAGCTAACTATGGCTACACCTTC.

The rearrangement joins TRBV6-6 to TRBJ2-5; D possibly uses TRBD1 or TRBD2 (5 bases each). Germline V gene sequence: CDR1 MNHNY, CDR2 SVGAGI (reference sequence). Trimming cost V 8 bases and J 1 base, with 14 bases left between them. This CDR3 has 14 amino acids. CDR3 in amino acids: CASLLTGPQETQYF. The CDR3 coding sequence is TGTGCCAGCTTGTTGACGGGGCCCCAAGAGACCCAGTACTTC.

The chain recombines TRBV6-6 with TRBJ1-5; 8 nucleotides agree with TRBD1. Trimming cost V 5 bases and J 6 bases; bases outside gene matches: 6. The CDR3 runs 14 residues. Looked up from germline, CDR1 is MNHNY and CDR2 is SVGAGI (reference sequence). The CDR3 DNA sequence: TGTGCCAGCAGTACTCTACAGGGGGTTCAGCCCCAGCATTTT. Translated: CASSTLQGVQPQHF.

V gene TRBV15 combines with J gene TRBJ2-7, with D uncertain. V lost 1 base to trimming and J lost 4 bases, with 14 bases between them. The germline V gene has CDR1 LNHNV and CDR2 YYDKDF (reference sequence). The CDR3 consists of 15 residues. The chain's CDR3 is CATSRVGLRNYEQYF. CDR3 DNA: TGTGCCACCAGCAGAGTTGGGCTAAGAAATTACGAGCAGTACTTC.

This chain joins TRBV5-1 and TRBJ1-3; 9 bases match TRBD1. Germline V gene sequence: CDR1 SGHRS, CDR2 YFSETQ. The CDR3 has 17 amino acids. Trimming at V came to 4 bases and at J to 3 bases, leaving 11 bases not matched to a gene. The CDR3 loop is CASSPNAGQGNGNTIYF. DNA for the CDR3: TGCGCCAGCAGCCCAAATGCAGGACAGGGGAATGGAAACACCATATATTTT.

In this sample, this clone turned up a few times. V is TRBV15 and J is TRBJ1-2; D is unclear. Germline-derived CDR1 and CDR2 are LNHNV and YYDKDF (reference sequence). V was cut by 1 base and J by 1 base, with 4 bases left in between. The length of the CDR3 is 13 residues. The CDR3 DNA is TGTGCCACCAGCAGAGTACATAACTATGGCTACACCTTC. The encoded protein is CATSRVHNYGYTF.

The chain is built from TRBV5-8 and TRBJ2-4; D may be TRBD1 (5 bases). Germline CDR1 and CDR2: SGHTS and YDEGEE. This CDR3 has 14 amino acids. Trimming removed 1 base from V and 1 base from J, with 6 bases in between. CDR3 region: CASSLKGAKNIQYF. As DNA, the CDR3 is TGTGCCAGCAGCTTGAAGGGGGCCAAAAACATTCAGTACTTC.

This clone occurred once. CDR3 nucleotide sequence: TGTGCCAGCAGCTCCCTCAGACAGACGGAGCAGTACTTC. Its translation: CASSSLRQTEQYF. The chain combines TRBV7-2 with TRBJ2-7, with a weak D call TRBD1 (5 bases). This CDR3 has 13 amino acids. Germline assignment: CDR1 SGHTA and CDR2 FQGNSA. Trimming took 4 bases from V and 7 from J, leaving 14 bases between them.

CDR3 amino acids: CASSGTRVQSKEQFF. The CDR3 bases are TGTGCCAGCAGTGGGACTAGGGTACAATCAAAGGAGCAGTTCTTC. The rearrangement uses TRBV2 and TRBJ2-1; 7 bases line up with TRBD2. The germline gives CDR1 SNHLY, CDR2 FYNNEI. V shed 4 bases, J shed 10 bases, and the junction held 13 bases outside the gene matches. The CDR3 is made up of 15 amino acids.

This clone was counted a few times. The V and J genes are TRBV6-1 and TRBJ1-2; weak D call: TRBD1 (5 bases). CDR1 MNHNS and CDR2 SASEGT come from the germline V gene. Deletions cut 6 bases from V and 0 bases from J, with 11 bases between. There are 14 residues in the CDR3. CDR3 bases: TGTGCCAGCAGGACAGAACCGACTAACTATGGCTACACCTTC. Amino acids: CASRTEPTNYGYTF.

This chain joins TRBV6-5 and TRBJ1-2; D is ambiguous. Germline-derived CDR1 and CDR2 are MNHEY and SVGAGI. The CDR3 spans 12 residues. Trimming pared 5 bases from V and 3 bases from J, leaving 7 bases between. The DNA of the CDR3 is TGTGCCAGCAGTGAAAGTCACTATGGCTACACCTTC. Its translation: CASSESHYGYTF.

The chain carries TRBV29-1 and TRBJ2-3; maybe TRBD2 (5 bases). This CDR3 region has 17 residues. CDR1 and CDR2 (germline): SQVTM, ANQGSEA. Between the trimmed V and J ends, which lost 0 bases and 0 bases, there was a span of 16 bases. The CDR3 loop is CSVEDPLDFSSTDTQYF. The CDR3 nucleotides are TGCAGCGTTGAAGACCCATTGGACTTTTCTAGCACAGATACGCAGTATTTT.